This T cell receptor (beta chain) came from a study of Ad26.COV2.S vaccination and SARS-CoV-2 variants. Across the whole study: The study gave Ad26.COV2.S intramuscularly, once or twice 56 days apart.

The assay was immunoSEQ multiplex PCR, and TCRdb's table has in-frame clones only and misses some. The sample shows a few hundred thousand clones, around nine tenths of them seen only once. This sample's treatment: roughly 18 received Ad26.COV2.S at low or high dose, single or two shots; 5 received placebo; per-sample allocation not given. Sample collection was performed on day 63 after the first vaccine or placebo injection. It was an adult aged 18-55 years in Boston who was the donor. Deletions cut 6 bases from V and 6 bases from J, with 15 bases between. From germline, CDR1 is SEHNR and CDR2 FQNEAQ (reference sequence). The CDR3 has 14 residues.

This material consisted of peripheral blood, taken in a trial of Ad26.COV2.S vaccine versus placebo. The chain links TRBV7-9 to TRBJ2-1; no reliable D call. The receptor comes from a person aged 18 to 65 who received the Ad26.COV2.S COVID-19 vaccine or a placebo. CDR3 loop: CASSTLLIPNEQFF. Written as DNA, the CDR3 is TGTGCCAGCAGTACCCTTCTGATACCCAATGAGCAGTTCTTC.